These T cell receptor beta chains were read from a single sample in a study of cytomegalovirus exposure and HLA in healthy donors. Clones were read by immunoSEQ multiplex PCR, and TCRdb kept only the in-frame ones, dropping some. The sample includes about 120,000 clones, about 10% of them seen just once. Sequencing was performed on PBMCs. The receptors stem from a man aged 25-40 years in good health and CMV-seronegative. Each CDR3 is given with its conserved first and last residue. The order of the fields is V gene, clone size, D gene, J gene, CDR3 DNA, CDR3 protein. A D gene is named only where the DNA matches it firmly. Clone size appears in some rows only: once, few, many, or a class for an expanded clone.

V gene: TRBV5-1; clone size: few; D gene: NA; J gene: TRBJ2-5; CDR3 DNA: TGCGCCAGCAGCGTGAAGGCGCGGGAAGAGACCCAGTACTTC; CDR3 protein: CASSVKAREETQYF
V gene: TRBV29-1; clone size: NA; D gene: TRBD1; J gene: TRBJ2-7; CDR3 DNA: TGCAGCGTTCCAGGGGGCTACGAGCAGTACTTC; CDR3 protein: CSVPGGYEQYF
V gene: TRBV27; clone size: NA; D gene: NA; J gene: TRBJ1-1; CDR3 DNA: TGTGCCAGCAGTTCTGTCCCGGGGGTGAACACTGAAGCTTTCTTT; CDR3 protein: CASSSVPGVNTEAFF
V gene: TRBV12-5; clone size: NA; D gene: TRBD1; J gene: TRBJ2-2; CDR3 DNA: TGTGCTAGTGGTTCTTGGGGGACAGGGGGAAACACCGGGGAGCTGTTTTTT; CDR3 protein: CASGSWGTGGNTGELFF
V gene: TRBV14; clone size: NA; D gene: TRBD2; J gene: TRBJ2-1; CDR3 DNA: TGTGCCAGCAGCCAAGATTACGGACTAGCGGGAGGGGATGAGCAGTTCTTC; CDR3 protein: CASSQDYGLAGGDEQFF
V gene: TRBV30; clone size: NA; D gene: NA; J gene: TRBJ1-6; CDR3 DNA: TGTGCCTGGACGGAGGCGTTCAGATCACCCCTCCACTTT; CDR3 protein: CAWTEAFRSPLHF
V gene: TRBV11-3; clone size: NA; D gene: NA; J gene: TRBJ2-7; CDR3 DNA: TGTGCCAGCAGCCCCGACTACGCCTACGAGCAGTACTTC; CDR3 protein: CASSPDYAYEQYF
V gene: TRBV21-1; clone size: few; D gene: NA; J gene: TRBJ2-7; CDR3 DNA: TGTGCCAGGTCGCGGGGGGAGAGTAAAGCCTACGAGCAGTACTTC; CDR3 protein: CARSRGESKAYEQYF
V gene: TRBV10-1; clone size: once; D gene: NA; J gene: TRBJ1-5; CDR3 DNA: TGCGCCAGCACCAGGACAGACTATAGCAATCAGCCCCAGCATTTT; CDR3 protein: CASTRTDYSNQPQHF
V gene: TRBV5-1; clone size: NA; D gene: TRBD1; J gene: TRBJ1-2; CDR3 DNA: TGCGCCAGCAGCGCGGACAGGGTGGGTGGCTACACCTTC; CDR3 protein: CASSADRVGGYTF
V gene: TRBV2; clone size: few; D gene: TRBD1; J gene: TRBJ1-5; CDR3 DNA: TGTGCCAGCAGTGGGACAGGGGGCAATCAGCCCCAGCATTTT; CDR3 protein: CASSGTGGNQPQHF
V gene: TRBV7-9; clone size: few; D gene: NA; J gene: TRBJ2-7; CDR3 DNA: TGTGCCAGCAGCTTCCCAGGGTACGAGCAGTACTTC; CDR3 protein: CASSFPGYEQYF
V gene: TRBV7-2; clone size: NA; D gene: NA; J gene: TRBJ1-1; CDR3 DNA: TGTGCCAGCAGCCCCCTGGGTGGGTCGACAGAAGCTTTCTTT; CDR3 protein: CASSPLGGSTEAFF
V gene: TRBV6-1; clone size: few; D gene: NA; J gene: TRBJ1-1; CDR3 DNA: TGTGCCAGCAGTGATTCAGAAGGGGGTGAAGCTTTCTTT; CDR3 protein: CASSDSEGGEAFF
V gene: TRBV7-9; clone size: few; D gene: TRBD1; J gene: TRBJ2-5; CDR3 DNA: TGTGCCAGCAGCTCCAACAACCCGGGACAGGGTTGGGAGACCCAGTACTTC; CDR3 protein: CASSSNNPGQGWETQYF
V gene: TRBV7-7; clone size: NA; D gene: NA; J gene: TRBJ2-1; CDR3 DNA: TGTGCTAGCAGTCAAGACAGCTACAATGAGCAGTTCTTC; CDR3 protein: CASSQDSYNEQFF
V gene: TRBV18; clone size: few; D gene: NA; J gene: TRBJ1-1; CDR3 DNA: TGTGCCAGCTCACGGGCTCCGAACACTGAAGCTTTCTTT; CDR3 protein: CASSRAPNTEAFF
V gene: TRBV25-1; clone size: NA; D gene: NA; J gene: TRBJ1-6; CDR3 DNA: TGTGCCAGCAGAGGGGACACCGCGAGCTCCTATAATTCACCCCTCCACTTT; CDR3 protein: CASRGDTASSYNSPLHF
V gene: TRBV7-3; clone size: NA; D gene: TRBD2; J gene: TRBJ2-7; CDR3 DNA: TGTGCCAGCAGCATTAACGGGGGGGATACCTACGAGCAGTACTTC; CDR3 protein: CASSINGGDTYEQYF
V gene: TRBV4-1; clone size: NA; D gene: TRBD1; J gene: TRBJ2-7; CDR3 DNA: TGCGCCAGCAGCCGACCGGGACAGGGAGACTACGAGCAGTACTTC; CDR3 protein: CASSRPGQGDYEQYF
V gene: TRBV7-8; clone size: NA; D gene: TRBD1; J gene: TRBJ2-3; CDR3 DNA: TGTGCCAGCAGCTTAAGACAGGGGCGGGTCACAGATACGCAGTATTTT; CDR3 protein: CASSLRQGRVTDTQYF
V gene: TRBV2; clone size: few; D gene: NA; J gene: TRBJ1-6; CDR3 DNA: TGTGCCAGCAGTGAGGGGGGTGCCAGATCACCCCTCCACTTT; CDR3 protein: CASSEGGARSPLHF
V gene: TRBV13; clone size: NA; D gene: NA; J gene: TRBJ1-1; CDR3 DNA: TGTGCCAGCAGCTTAGACAGGGACACTGAAGCTTTCTTT; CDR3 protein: CASSLDRDTEAFF
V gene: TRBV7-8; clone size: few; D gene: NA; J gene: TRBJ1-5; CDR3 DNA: TGTGCCAGCAGCTTAGAAGGGGCGCAGCCCCAGCATTTT; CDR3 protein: CASSLEGAQPQHF
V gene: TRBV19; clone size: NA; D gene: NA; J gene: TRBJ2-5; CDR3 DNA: TGTGCCAGTAGCCGATACAGCACGACCAAAGAGACCCAGTACTTC; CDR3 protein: CASSRYSTTKETQYF
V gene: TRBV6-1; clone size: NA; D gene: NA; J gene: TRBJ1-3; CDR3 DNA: TGTGCCAGCAGTGAGGTAGTTCGGGACAAGTCTTATTTT; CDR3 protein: CASSEVVRDKSYF
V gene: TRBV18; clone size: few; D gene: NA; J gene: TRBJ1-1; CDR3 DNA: TGTGCCAGCTCACCATATACAGGGTTTGACACTGAAGCTTTCTTT; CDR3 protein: CASSPYTGFDTEAFF
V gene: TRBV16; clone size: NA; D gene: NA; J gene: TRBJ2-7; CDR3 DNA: TGTGCCAGCGCCTCGACCCCGGGCGAGCAGTACTTC; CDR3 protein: CASASTPGEQYF
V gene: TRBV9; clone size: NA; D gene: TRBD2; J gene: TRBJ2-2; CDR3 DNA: TGTGCCAGCAGCTTCCAACTAGCGGGTAACACCGGGGAGCTGTTTTTT; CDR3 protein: CASSFQLAGNTGELFF
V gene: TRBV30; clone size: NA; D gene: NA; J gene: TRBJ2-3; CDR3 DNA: TGTGCCTGGAGAACTGAGGGGGTGTGGACCCTTGCCACCACAGATACGCAGTATTTT; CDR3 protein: CAWRTEGVWTLATTDTQYF
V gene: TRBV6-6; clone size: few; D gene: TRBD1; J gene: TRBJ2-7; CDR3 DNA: TGTGCCAGCAGTTACACTGGGACAGGGATCTCCTACGAGCAGTACTTC; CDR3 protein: CASSYTGTGISYEQYF
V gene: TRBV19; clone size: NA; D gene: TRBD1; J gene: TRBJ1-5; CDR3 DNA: TGTGCCAGTACCGAGGGACAGGTGGATGGTCAGCCCCAGCATTTT; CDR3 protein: CASTEGQVDGQPQHF
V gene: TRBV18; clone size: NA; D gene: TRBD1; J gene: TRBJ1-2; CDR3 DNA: TGTGCCAGCCTCGATAGGACAGGGGGGAACTATGGCTACACCTTC; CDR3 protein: CASLDRTGGNYGYTF
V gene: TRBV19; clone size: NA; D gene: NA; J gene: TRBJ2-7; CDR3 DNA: TGTGCCAGTAGTGGTGCGGGCGAGCAGTACTTC; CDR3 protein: CASSGAGEQYF
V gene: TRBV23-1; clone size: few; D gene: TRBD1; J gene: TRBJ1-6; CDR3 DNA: TGCGCCAGCAGTCAATCTAGACAGGGGTGGTATAATTCACCCCTCCACTTT; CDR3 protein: CASSQSRQGWYNSPLHF
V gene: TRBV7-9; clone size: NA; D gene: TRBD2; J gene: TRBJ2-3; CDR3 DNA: TGTGCCAGCAGCCGGGAGGGGGATACGCAGTATTTT; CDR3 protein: CASSREGDTQYF
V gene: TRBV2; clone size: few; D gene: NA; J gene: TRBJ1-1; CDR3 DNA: TGTGCCAGCAGTTCTGGGAGAGCGTCTGAAGCTTTCTTT; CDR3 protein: CASSSGRASEAFF
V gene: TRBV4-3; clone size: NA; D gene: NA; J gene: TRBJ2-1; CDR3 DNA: TGCGCCAGCAGCCAAGATCTTAACAGGGTTAATGAGCAGTTCTTC; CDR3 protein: CASSQDLNRVNEQFF
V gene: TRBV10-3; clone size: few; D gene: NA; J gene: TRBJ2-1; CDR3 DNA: TGTGCCATCAGTGAGTCCGGGGTAATGAGTGAGCAGTTCTTC; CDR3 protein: CAISESGVMSEQFF
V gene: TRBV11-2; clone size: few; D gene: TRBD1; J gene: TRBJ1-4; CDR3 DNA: TGTGCCAGCAGCTTAGGGGACAGGGATAATGAAAAACTGTTTTTT; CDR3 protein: CASSLGDRDNEKLFF
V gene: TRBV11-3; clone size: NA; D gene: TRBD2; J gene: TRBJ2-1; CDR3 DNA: TGTGCCAGCAGCCTAGGACTAGCGGGAAGGAATGAGCAGTTCTTC; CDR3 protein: CASSLGLAGRNEQFF
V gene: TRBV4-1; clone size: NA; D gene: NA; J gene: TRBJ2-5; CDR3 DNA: TGCGCCAGCAGCGTTAATCGGGAGACCCAGTACTTC; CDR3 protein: CASSVNRETQYF
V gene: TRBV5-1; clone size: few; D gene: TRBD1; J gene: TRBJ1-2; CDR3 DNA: TGCGCCAGCAGCCCCGGGACAGCAAGGGGCTATGGCTACACCTTC; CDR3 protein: CASSPGTARGYGYTF
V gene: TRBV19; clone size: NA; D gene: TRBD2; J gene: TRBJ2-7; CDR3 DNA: TGTGCCAGTAGTATAGGGAGCGGGAGGCGCTACGAGCAGTACTTC; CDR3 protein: CASSIGSGRRYEQYF
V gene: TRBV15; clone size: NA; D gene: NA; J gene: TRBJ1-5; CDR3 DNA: TGTGCCACCAGCAGAGAGGCAGGGTCAGCCAATCAGCCCCAGCATTTT; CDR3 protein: CATSREAGSANQPQHF
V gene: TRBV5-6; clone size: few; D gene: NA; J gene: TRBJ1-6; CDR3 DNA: TGTGCCAGCAGCCCCCACAGGGACTCACCCCTCCACTTT; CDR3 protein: CASSPHRDSPLHF
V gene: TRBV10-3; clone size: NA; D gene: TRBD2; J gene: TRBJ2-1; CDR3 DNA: TGTGCCATCAGTGAGGAGCGGACTAGCAAGCTCACGTCCTACAATGAGCAGTTCTTC; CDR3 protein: CAISEERTSKLTSYNEQFF
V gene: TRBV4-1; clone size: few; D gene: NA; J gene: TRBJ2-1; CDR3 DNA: TGCGCCAGCAGCCAGCGGCGGGGAAGCGATGAGCAGTTCTTC; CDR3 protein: CASSQRRGSDEQFF